The 18 T cell receptor beta chains given below trace back to one sample, sequenced in a study of blood T cells in healthy people across ages. The use of a sample-barcoded 5' primer and a J-beta primer mix characterized a second PCR of 7 to 11 cycles. TCRdb itself ran the 5' RACE reads through MiXCR, one entry per CDR3 protein. In the table there are about a million distinct CDR3 sequences, roughly two fifths of which are singletons. What was sequenced was blood. These TCRs come from a man aged 18 to 30 in good health.

The rearrangement uses TRBV6-5 and TRBJ2-1, with D perhaps matching TRBD1 (5 bases). The germline gives CDR1 MNHEY, CDR2 SVGAGI. With 2 bases removed from V and 5 bases from J, the gap between germline ends came to 13 bases. This CDR3 has 15 residues. CDR3 sequence (DNA): TGTGCCAGCAGTTACAACCCAGGGTATAACAATGAGCAGTTCTTC. Translation gives CASSYNPGYNNEQFF.

Only a few counts were recorded for this clonotype. The chain couples TRBV11-1 to TRBJ1-1; 9 bases are a match to TRBD1. Germline assignment: CDR1 SGHAT and CDR2 FQDESV (reference sequence). This CDR3 has 16 amino acids. Trimming at V came to 2 bases and at J to 1 base, leaving 5 bases not matched to a gene. The CDR3 here is CASSLYRGPGNTEAFF. The DNA for the CDR3 is TGTGCCAGCAGCTTATACAGGGGGCCGGGGAACACTGAAGCTTTCTTT.

This rearrangement joins TRBV15 to TRBJ2-7, with no clear D. The CDR3 spans 15 residues. Germline-derived CDR1 and CDR2 are LNHNV and YYDKDF (reference sequence). V gave up 0 bases and J gave up 7 bases, with 16 bases separating them. The CDR3 coding sequence is TGTGCCACCAGCAGAGATTCAGGAGCGCTTTTAGAGCAGTACTTC. This gives the protein CATSRDSGALLEQYF.

As to this clonotype: At one end the junction does not follow the germline gene, possibly because of a read error. This chain uses TRBV12-3 or TRBV12-4 with TRBJ2-1, with unresolved D. The CDR3 covers 10 residues. CDR3 residues: CACSGSRQFF. DNA of the CDR3: TGTGCCTGCAGTGGATCTCGGCAGTTCTTC.

In its sample, this clonotype was seen a few times. This chain uses TRBV7-6 with TRBJ2-7, with D hard to call. With 3 bases removed from V and 6 bases from J, the gap between germline ends came to 12 bases. The length of the CDR3 is 13 residues. Germline CDR1 reads SGHVS; CDR2 reads FNYEAQ. The CDR3 sequence: CASSFSRNSEQYF. The CDR3 DNA follows: TGTGCCAGCAGCTTCTCACGGAATAGCGAGCAGTACTTC. The full variable domain, its missing parts supplied by reference TRBV7-6 and TRBJ2-7, is GAGVSQSPRYKVTKRGQDVALRCDPISGHVSLYWYRQALGQGPEFLTYFNYEAQQDKSGLPNDRFSAERPEGSISTLTIQRTEQRDSAMYRCASSFSRNSEQYFGPGTRLTVT.

The chain is built from TRBV12-3 or TRBV12-4 and TRBJ1-2; TRBD1 might be the D (6 bases). Trimming cost V 7 bases and J 2 bases, with 8 bases left between them. The CDR3 spans 12 residues. The CDR3 bases are TGTGCCAGCAAGGACAGAAACTATGGCTACACCTTC. It encodes CASKDRNYGYTF.

The V gene is TRBV12-3 or TRBV12-4, the J gene TRBJ2-2, with 7 nucleotides matching TRBD1. J gave up 6 bases and V 4 bases, and 14 bases lay outside the gene matches. This CDR3 contains 17 residues. The DNA of the CDR3 is TGTGCCAGCAGTTCAGTGATGACAGGGTCGTATGCCGGGGAGCTGTTTTTT. Its protein product is CASSSVMTGSYAGELFF.

The J gene is TRBJ1-1, the V gene TRBV15; no clear D gene. The CDR3 is made up of 15 amino acids. Germline V CDR1 and CDR2: LNHNV, YYDKDF (reference sequence). The V end was cut by 2 bases, the J end by 3 bases, with 13 bases between. Written as DNA, the CDR3 is TGTGCCACCAGCAGATCCCGGACCCAGGACACTGAAGCTTTCTTT. Encoded protein: CATSRSRTQDTEAFF.

The chain employs TRBV7-9 and TRBJ2-1; D possibly corresponds to TRBD2 (6 bases). The ends were cut back, 0 bases at V and 6 bases at J, with 15 bases in the middle. CDR1 and CDR2 from the germline V gene are SEHNR and FQNEAQ (reference sequence). The CDR3 loop spans 16 amino acids. The DNA of the CDR3 is TGTGCCAGCAGCTTAGCCTTCATCGTGGGGGGCAATGAGCAGTTCTTC. Its translation: CASSLAFIVGGNEQFF.

This chain connects TRBV20-1 to TRBJ1-1, with 8 bases matching TRBD1. V dropped 6 bases and J dropped 4; count of bases not matched to a gene: 7. Germline V gives CDR1 DFQATT, CDR2 SNEGSKA (reference sequence). The CDR3 is 13 residues long. The CDR3 bases are TGCAGTGCCGCAGGGGGCGGTCGCACTGAAGCTTTCTTT. This sequence encodes CSAAGGGRTEAFF.

This clonotype was recorded many times. The V call is TRBV27, the J call TRBJ2-7; D is unclear. There are 13 residues in the CDR3. The germline gives CDR1 MNHEY, CDR2 SMNVEV (reference sequence). V lost 1 base and J 0 bases, leaving 4 bases between the germline ends. CDR3 DNA: TGTGCCAGCAGTTTATTCAGCTCCTACGAGCAGTACTTC. As protein: CASSLFSSYEQYF.

In this sample, this clonotype turned up a few times. The J gene is TRBJ2-6, the V gene TRBV9; a possible D gene is TRBD2 (5 bases). The CDR3 totals 15 residues. Germline V gene sequence: CDR1 SGDLS, CDR2 YYNGEE. V shed 6 bases and J shed 0 bases, with 10 bases lying between them. CDR3: CASMTIDSGANVLTF. CDR3 in DNA: TGTGCCAGCATGACTATAGACTCTGGGGCCAACGTCCTGACTTTC.

This clonotype was observed a few times. The chain links TRBV9 to TRBJ2-7; perhaps TRBD2 as D (6 bases). This CDR3 region has 14 residues. In germline, CDR1 is SGDLS, CDR2 YYNGEE. V was shortened by 2 bases and J by 6 bases, with 15 bases between the two germline ends. CDR3 DNA: TGTGCCAGCAGCGTCGGGACTGGGGTTGGCGAGCAGTACTTC. Protein product: CASSVGTGVGEQYF.

The chain couples TRBV25-1 to TRBJ2-1; D is undetermined. The CDR3 totals 11 residues. Per the germline V gene, CDR1 is MGHDK and CDR2 is SYGVNS. V lost 1 base and J lost 9, with 4 bases in between. The CDR3 protein is CASSESVEQFF. CDR3 sequence (DNA): TGTGCCAGCAGTGAATCCGTTGAGCAGTTCTTC.

This clonotype was picked up a small number of times. The chain uses TRBV18 and TRBJ2-5; 14 bases map to TRBD2. The J call could be wrong; TRBJ2-4 is a better fit for the DNA end. CDR1 is KGHSH, CDR2 LQKENI, per germline. This CDR3 spans 18 amino acids. CDR3 protein: CASSPGTSGGPDKNIQYF. The CDR3 nucleotides are TGTGCCAGCTCCCCCGGGACTAGCGGGGGCCCAGACAAAAACATTCAGTACTTC.

The CDR3 spells CASSREPSNTEAFF. CDR3 DNA: TGCGCCAGCAGCAGGGAGCCGAGTAACACTGAAGCTTTCTTT. V is TRBV5-1 and J is TRBJ1-1; D is undetermined. The CDR3 runs 14 residues. V lost 4 bases, J lost 2 bases, and 12 bases lay in between. CDR1 and CDR2 (germline): SGHRS, YFSETQ.

The rearrangement uses TRBV7-2 and TRBJ2-3; a weak D match, TRBD2 (6 bases). V gave up 8 bases and J gave up 1 base, with 10 bases separating them. The CDR3 totals 13 residues. Germline assignment: CDR1 SGHTA and CDR2 FQGNSA. Here the CDR3 reads CASAAGRTDTQYF. The CDR3 coding sequence is TGTGCCAGCGCAGCGGGCCGCACAGATACGCAGTATTTT.

This clonotype was detected a few times. The gene calls are TRBV6-1 and TRBJ2-1, with no clear D. Germline CDR1 and CDR2: MNHNS and SASEGT. Trimming pared 2 bases from V and 10 bases from J, leaving 6 bases between. The length of the CDR3 is 11 residues. DNA for the CDR3: TGTGCCAGCAGTGAATCCCCCGAGCAGTTCTTC. Translating gives CASSESPEQFF.